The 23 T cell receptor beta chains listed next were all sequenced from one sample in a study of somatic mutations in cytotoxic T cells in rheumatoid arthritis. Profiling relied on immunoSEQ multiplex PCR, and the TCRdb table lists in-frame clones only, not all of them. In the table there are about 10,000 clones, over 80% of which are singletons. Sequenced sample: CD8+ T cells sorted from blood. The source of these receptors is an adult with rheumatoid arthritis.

The CDR3 reads CASPLTQYF. Written as DNA, the CDR3 is TGTGCCAGCCCACTTACGCAGTATTTT. The genes are TRBV27 and TRBJ2-3; D is unresolved. From germline, CDR1 is MNHEY and CDR2 SMNVEV (reference sequence). V was clipped by 8 bases and J by 8 bases, with 5 bases between them. The CDR3 runs 9 residues.

CDR3 residues: CASSSQTLGTSVPDEQFF. The CDR3 nucleotides are TGTGCCAGCAGCTCCCAGACCCTCGGGACTAGCGTCCCCGATGAGCAGTTCTTC. The chain has TRBV11-3 and TRBJ2-1; 10 bases are a match to TRBD2. Germline V gives CDR1 SGHNT, CDR2 YENEEA. With 4 bases clipped from V and 8 bases from J, the junction kept 17 bases outside the gene matches. CDR3 length: 18 amino acids.

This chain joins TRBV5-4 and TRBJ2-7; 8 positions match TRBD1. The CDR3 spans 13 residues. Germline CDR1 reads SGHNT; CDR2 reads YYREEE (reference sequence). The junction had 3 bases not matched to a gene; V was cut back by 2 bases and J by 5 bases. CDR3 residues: CASSFQGAHEQYF. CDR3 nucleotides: TGTGCCAGCAGCTTTCAGGGGGCTCACGAGCAGTACTTC. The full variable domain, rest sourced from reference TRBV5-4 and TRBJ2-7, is ETGVTQSPTHLIKTRGQQVTLRCSSQSGHNTVSWYQQALGQGPQFIFQYYREEENGRGNFPPRFSGLQFPNYSSELNVNALELDDSALYLCASSFQGAHEQYFGPGTRLTVT.

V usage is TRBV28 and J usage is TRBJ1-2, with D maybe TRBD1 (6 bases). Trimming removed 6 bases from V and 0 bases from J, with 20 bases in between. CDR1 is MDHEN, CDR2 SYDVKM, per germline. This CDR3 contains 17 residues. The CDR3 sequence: CASSSRGGASANYGYTF. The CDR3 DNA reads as TGTGCCAGCAGCTCGAGGGGGGGGGCATCAGCTAACTATGGCTACACCTTC.

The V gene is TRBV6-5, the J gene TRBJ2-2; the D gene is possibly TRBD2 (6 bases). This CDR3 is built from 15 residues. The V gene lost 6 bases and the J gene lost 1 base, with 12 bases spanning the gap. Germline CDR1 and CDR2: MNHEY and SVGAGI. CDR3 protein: CASSDSGGNTGELFF. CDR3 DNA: TGTGCCAGCAGCGACTCCGGGGGGAACACCGGGGAGCTGTTTTTT.

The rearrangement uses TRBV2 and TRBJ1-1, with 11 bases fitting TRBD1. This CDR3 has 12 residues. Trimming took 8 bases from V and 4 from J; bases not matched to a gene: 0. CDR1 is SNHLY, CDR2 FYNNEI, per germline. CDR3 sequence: CASGTGGTEAFF. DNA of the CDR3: TGTGCCAGCGGGACAGGGGGCACTGAAGCTTTCTTT.

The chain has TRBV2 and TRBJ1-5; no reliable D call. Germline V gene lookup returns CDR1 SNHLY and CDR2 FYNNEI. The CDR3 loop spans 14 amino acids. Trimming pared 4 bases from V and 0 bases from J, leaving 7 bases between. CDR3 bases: TGTGCCAGCAGTGTCGGGTATAGCAATCAGCCCCAGCATTTT. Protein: CASSVGYSNQPQHF. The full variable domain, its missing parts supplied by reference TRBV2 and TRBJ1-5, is EPEVTQTPSHQVTQMGQEVILRCVPISNHLYFYWYRQILGQKVEFLVSFYNNEISEKSEIFDDQFSVERPDGSNFTLKIRSTKLEDSAMYFCASSVGYSNQPQHFGDGTRLSIL.

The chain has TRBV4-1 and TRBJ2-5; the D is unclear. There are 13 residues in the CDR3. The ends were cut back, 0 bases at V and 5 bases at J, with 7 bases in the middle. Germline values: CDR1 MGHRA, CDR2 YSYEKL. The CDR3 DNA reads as TGCGCCAGCAGCCAAGAGATAAGGGAGACCCAGTACTTC. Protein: CASSQEIRETQYF.

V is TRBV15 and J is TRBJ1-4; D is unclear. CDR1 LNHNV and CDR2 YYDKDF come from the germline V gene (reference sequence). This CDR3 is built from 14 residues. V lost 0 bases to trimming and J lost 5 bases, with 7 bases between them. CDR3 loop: CATSRERFNEKLFF. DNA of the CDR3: TGTGCCACCAGCAGAGAACGGTTCAATGAAAAACTGTTTTTT.

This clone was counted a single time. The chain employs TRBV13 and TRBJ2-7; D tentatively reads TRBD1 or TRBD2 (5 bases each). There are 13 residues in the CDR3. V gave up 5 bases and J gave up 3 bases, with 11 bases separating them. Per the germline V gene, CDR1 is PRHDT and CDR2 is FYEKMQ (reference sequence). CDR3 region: CASSTRDRYEQYF. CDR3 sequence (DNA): TGTGCCAGCAGCACACGGGACCGCTACGAGCAGTACTTC.

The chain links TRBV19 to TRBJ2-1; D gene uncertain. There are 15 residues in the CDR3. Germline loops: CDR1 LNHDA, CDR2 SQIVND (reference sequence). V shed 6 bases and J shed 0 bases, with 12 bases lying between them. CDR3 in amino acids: CASSDPLSSYNEQFF. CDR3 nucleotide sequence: TGTGCCAGTAGCGACCCCTTGAGCTCCTACAATGAGCAGTTCTTC.

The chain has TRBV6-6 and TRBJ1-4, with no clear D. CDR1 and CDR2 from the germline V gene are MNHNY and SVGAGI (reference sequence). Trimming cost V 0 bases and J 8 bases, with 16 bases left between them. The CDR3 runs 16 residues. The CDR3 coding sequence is TGTGCCAGCAGTTACTCCGTCGAGTTCGGGAAAGAAAAACTGTTTTTT. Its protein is CASSYSVEFGKEKLFF.

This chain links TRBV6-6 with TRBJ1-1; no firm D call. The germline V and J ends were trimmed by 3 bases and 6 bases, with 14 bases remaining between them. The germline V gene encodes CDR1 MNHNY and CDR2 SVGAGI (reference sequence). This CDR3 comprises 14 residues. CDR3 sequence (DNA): TGTGCCAGCAGTTATGGCATCTCTAGCCCTGAAGCTTTCTTT. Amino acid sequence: CASSYGISSPEAFF.

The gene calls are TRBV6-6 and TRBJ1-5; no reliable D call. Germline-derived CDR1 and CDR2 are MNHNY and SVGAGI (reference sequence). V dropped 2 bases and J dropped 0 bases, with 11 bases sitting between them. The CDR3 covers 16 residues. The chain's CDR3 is CASSYRSVYSNQPQHF. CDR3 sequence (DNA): TGTGCCAGCAGTTACCGTTCAGTTTATAGCAATCAGCCCCAGCATTTT.

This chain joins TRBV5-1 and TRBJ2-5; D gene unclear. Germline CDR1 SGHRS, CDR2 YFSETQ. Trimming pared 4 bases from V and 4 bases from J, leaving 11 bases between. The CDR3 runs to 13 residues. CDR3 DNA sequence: TGCGCCAGCAGCCCGCAGGTGGGAGAGACCCAGTACTTC. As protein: CASSPQVGETQYF.

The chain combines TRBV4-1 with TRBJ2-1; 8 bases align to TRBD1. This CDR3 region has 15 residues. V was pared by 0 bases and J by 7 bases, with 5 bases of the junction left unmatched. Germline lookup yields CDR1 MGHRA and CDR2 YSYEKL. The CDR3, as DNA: TGCGCCAGCAGCCAAGATAGGACAGGGCAAAATGAGCAGTTCTTC. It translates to CASSQDRTGQNEQFF.

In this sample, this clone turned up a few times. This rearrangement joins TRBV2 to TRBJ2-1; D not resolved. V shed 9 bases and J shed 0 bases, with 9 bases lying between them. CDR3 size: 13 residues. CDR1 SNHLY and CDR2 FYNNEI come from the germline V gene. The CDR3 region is CARTASSYNEQFF. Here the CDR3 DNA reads TGTGCCAGGACGGCAAGCTCCTACAATGAGCAGTTCTTC.

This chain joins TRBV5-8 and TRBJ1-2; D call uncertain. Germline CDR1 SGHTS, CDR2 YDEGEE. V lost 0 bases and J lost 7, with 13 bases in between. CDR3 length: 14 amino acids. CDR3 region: CASSLVGISAGYTF. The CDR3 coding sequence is TGTGCCAGCAGCTTGGTAGGGATCTCGGCTGGCTACACCTTC. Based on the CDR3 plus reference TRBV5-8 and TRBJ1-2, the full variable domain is EAGVTQSPTHLIKTRGQQATLRCSPISGHTSVYWYQQALGLGLQFLLWYDEGEERNRGNFPPRFSGRQFPNYSSELNVNALELEDSALYLCASSLVGISAGYTFGSGTRLTVV.

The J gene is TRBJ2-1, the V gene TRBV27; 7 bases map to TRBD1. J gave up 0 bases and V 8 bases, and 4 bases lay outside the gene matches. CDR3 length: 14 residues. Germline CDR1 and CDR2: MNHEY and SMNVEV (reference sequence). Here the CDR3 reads CASGRQGSYNEQFF. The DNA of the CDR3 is TGTGCCAGCGGACGACAGGGCTCCTACAATGAGCAGTTCTTC.

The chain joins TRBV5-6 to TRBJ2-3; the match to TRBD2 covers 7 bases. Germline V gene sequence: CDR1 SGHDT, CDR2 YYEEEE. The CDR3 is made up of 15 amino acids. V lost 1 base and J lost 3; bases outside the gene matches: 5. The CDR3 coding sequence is TGTGCCAGCAGCTTGCGGGGGGTACTAACAGATACGCAGTATTTT. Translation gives CASSLRGVLTDTQYF. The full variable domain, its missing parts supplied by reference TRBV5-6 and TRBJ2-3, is DAGVTQSPTHLIKTRGQQVTLRCSPKSGHDTVSWYQQALGQGPQFIFQYYEEEERQRGNFPDRFSGHQFPNYSSELNVNALLLGDSALYLCASSLRGVLTDTQYFGPGTRLTVL.

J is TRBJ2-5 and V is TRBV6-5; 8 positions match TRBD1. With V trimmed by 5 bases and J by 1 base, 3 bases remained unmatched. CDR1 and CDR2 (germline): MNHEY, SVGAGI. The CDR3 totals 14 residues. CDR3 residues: CASSLRGPQETQYF. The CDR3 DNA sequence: TGTGCCAGCAGTCTCAGGGGGCCCCAAGAGACCCAGTACTTC.

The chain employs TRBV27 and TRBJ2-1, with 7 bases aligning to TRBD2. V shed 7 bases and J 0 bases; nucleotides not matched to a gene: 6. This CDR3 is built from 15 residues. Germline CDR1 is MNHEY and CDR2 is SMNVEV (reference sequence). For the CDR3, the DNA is TGTGCCAGCATACCCCCTAGCGGCTCCTACAATGAGCAGTTCTTC. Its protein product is CASIPPSGSYNEQFF.

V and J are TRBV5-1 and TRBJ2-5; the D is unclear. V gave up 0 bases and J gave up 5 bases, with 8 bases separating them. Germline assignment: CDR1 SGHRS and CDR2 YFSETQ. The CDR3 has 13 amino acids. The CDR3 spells CASSLEHGETQYF. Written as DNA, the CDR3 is TGCGCCAGCAGCTTGGAACATGGGGAGACCCAGTACTTC.